The present TCR beta chain was sequenced within a study of T cells in narcolepsy. Study results and limitations: Comparing one patient's CSF and blood CD4+ clonotypes highlighted HCRT- and TRIB2-specific autoreactive clonotypes.

There are a few counts of this clone. Its specificity is not known. Germline V gives CDR1 SGHRS, CDR2 YFSETQ. Trimming took 3 bases from V and 4 from J; bases not matched to a gene: 7. The CDR3 consists of 15 residues. Clones were sequenced by immunoSEQ multiplex PCR, and TCRdb holds only the in-frame ones, with some missing. The sample records tens of thousands of clones, 75% to 90% being singletons. Material: CD45RA- memory CD4+ T cells from PBMCs. The clonotype was recovered from a human donor with narcolepsy. This chain uses TRBV5-1 with TRBJ1-1; TRBD1 matches at 9 bases. The DNA for the CDR3 is TGCGCCAGCAGCTCGCCGGGACAGGGATCCACTGAAGCTTTCTTT. This codes for CASSSPGQGSTEAFF.